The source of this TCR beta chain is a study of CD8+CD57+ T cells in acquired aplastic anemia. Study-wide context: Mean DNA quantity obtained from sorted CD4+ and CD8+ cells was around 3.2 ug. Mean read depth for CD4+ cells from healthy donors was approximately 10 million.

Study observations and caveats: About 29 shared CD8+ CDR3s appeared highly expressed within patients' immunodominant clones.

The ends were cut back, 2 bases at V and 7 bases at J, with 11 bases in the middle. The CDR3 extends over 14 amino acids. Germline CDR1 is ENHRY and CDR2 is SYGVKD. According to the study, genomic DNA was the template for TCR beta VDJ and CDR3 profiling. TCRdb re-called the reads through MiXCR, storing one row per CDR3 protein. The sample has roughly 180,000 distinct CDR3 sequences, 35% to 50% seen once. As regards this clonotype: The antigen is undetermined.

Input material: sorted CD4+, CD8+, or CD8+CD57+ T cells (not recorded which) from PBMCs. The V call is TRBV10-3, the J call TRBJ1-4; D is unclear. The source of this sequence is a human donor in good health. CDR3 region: CAISEAGEGEKLFF. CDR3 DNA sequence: TGTGCCATCAGTGAGGCGGGAGAGGGTGAAAAACTGTTTTTT.